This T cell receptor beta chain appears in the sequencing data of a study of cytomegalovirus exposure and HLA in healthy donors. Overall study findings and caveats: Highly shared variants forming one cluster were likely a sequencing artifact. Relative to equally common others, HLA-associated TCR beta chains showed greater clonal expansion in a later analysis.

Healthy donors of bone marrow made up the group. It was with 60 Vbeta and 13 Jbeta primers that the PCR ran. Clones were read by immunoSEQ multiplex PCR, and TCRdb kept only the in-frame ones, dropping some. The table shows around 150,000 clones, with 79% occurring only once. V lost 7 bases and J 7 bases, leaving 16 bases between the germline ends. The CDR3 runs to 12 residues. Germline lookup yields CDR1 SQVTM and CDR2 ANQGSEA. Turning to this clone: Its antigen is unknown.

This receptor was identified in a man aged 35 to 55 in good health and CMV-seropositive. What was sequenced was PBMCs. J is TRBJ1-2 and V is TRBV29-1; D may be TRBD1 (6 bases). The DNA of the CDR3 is TGCAGCGCCCCGTGGGGGCTGAGTGGCTACACCTTC. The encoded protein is CSAPWGLSGYTF.